This note documents a single TCR beta chain sequence. The antigen remains unidentified. This entry is derived from a study of shared clonotypes between healthy human individuals. Study background: The study used three CD4 naive, three CD4 memory, two CD8 naive and one CD8 memory plate per donor. Overall study findings and caveats: With several donors compared, around 5.4% of naive CD4 clonotypes were shared.

Once extracted for a subset, genomic DNA was divided evenly among several immunoSEQ plates. Profiling relied on immunoSEQ multiplex PCR, and the TCRdb table lists in-frame clones only, not all of them. Among some 600,000 clones listed, 96% were seen once. CD8 cells regarded as naive lacked CD45RO, were positively chosen for CCR7, and omitted terminally differentiated effector memory CD45RA+ cells. CDR3 length: 15 residues. J lost 8 bases, V lost 6 bases, and 10 bases had no gene match. Germline CDR1 is SNHLY and CDR2 is FYNNEI. The origin of this receptor is a woman aged 25 to 45 in good health. Input material: naive CD8+ T cells sorted from blood. V is TRBV2 and J is TRBJ2-1; TRBD2 aligns across 10 bases. The CDR3 bases are TGTGCCAGCAGAAAGGGGCTAGCGGGAGTCGATGAGCAGTTCTTC. Protein product: CASRKGLAGVDEQFF. Looking up the rest from reference TRBV2 and TRBJ2-1 gives the full variable domain: EPEVTQTPSHQVTQMGQEVILRCVPISNHLYFYWYRQILGQKVEFLVSFYNNEISEKSEIFDDQFSVERPDGSNFTLKIRSTKLEDSAMYFCASRKGLAGVDEQFFGPGTRLTVL.